Below, 27 T cell receptor beta chains from the same sample are listed, as sequenced in a study of shared clonotypes between healthy human individuals (dated by TCRdb to the early 2020s). Library preparation was by the immunoSEQ multiplex PCR assay. TCRdb re-hosts the immuneACCESS table, in-frame sequences only. Its copies lack some clones; in the studies checked, an unresolved V gene accounts for under half of them, and the cause for the rest is not known. Recorded for this sample are roughly 500,000 clones; around 79% of them occurred a single time. 13% of the sample goes to the ten largest clones. Sequencing was carried out using PBMCs. The receptors originated from a woman aged 40 to 49 in good health. Some clones in this sample may be carry-over from other donors' samples.

This clone appeared many times. The CDR3 region is CASSETGGKNEQYF. In DNA, the CDR3 is TGTGCCAGCAGTGAGACCGGGGGGAAAAACGAGCAGTACTTC. The chain has TRBV6-1 and TRBJ2-7; 7 bases fit TRBD2. After removal of 3 bases from V and 5 bases from J, the junction contained 7 bases not matched to a gene. The CDR3 length is 14 residues. Germline V gives CDR1 MNHNS, CDR2 SASEGT.

V gene TRBV27 combines with J gene TRBJ2-5; 12 bases agree with TRBD2. Germline V lookup: CDR1 MNHEY, CDR2 SMNVEV (reference sequence). Unmatched junction bases numbered 20, after V lost 6 bases and J lost 3 bases. The CDR3 is 20 residues long. CDR3 loop: CASRSIGVVGTSGYEETQYF. Written as DNA, the CDR3 is TGTGCCAGCAGGTCGATAGGGGTCGTAGGGACTAGCGGGTACGAAGAGACCCAGTACTTC.

The V call is TRBV11-2, the J call TRBJ2-7; 8 bases line up with TRBD1. The CDR3 is 17 amino acids. Unmatched junction bases numbered 10, after V lost 1 base and J lost 2 bases. Germline V CDR1 and CDR2: SGHAT, FQNNGV. The CDR3 DNA reads as TGTGCCAGCAGCTTAGCGTTCCAGGGGGCGACTACCTACGAGCAGTACTTC. It specifies CASSLAFQGATTYEQYF.

The rearrangement links TRBV28 to TRBJ2-7, with no clear D. Deletions cut 6 bases from V and 2 bases from J, with 14 bases between. The CDR3 runs 14 residues. From germline, CDR1 is MDHEN and CDR2 SYDVKM. The CDR3 is CASSPFAVPYEQYF. CDR3 coding DNA: TGTGCCAGCAGCCCCTTTGCGGTGCCCTACGAGCAGTACTTC.

This rearrangement joins TRBV28 to TRBJ1-2, with D unresolved. The CDR3 loop spans 13 amino acids. The V end was cut by 1 base, the J end by 6 bases, with 9 bases between. Germline V CDR1 and CDR2: MDHEN, SYDVKM. The chain's CDR3 is CASSLLISHGYTF. The CDR3 DNA sequence: TGTGCCAGCAGTTTATTGATAAGCCATGGCTACACCTTC.

This clone was observed a few times. The chain is built from TRBV30 and TRBJ2-5; TRBD1 matches at 9 bases. The end of the DNA fits TRBJ2-7 better, so the J call may be wrong. From germline, CDR1 is GTSNPN and CDR2 SVGIG (reference sequence). The CDR3 extends over 15 amino acids. The CDR3 bases are TGTGCCTGGGGAAGGGACAGGGCGAGCTCCTACGAGCAGTACTTC. Translation gives CAWGRDRASSYEQYF.

This clone occurred once. The chain is built from TRBV2 and TRBJ2-3; D remains ambiguous. Germline V gene sequence: CDR1 SNHLY, CDR2 FYNNEI. The CDR3 is 14 residues long. V gave up 4 bases and J gave up 1 base, with 9 bases separating them. For the CDR3, the DNA is TGTGCCAGCAGTGGAGAGTCTGGCACAGATACGCAGTATTTT. This sequence encodes CASSGESGTDTQYF.

This clone was seen a single time. The chain couples TRBV7-3 to TRBJ2-1; D might be TRBD2 (6 bases). The CDR3 covers 13 residues. Germline V gene sequence: CDR1 SGHTA, CDR2 FQGTGA. The V end was cut by 5 bases, the J end by 5 bases, with 10 bases between. The CDR3 coding sequence is TGTGCCAGCAGCCAGTCGGGAGACAATGAGCAGTTCTTC. Its translation is CASSQSGDNEQFF.

The V and J genes are TRBV28 and TRBJ2-7, with TRBD2 matching 8 bases. Unmatched junction bases numbered 10, after V lost 10 bases and J lost 5 bases. The CDR3 sequence is 13 residues long. Germline V gene lookup returns CDR1 MDHEN and CDR2 SYDVKM. The CDR3 nucleotides read TGTGCCACCAGCGACTCGACTAGCGACGAGCAGTACTTC. It encodes CATSDSTSDEQYF.

The gene calls are TRBV5-4 and TRBJ2-7; TRBD2 is a possible D gene (5 bases). Germline lookup yields CDR1 SGHNT and CDR2 YYREEE (reference sequence). V lost 4 bases and J 2 bases, leaving 16 bases between the germline ends. The CDR3 totals 15 residues. The CDR3 nucleotides are TGTGCCAGCAGCCCCGGCGGGCGTATAGCCTACGAGCAGTACTTC. Its translation is CASSPGGRIAYEQYF.

The genes are TRBV7-3 and TRBJ2-3, with 16 bases identical to TRBD2. V shed 5 bases, J shed 3 bases, and the junction held 5 bases outside the gene matches. The germline CDR1 and CDR2 sequences are SGHTA and FQGTGA. The CDR3 contains 17 residues. The chain's CDR3 is CASSVGTSGRETDTQYF. The DNA for the CDR3 is TGTGCCAGCAGCGTCGGGACTAGCGGGAGGGAGACAGATACGCAGTATTTT. The whole variable domain, filled in from reference TRBV7-3 and TRBJ2-3, reads GAGVSQTPSNKVTEKGKYVELRCDPISGHTALYWYRQSLGQGPEFLIYFQGTGAADDSGLPNDRFFAVRPEGSVSTLKIQRTERGDSAVYLCASSVGTSGRETDTQYFGPGTRLTVL.

J is TRBJ2-1 and V is TRBV27; 11 bases align to TRBD2. Germline loops: CDR1 MNHEY, CDR2 SMNVEV (reference sequence). V gave up 3 bases and J gave up 5 bases; unmatched junction bases: 6. This CDR3 has 16 amino acids. The CDR3 DNA sequence: TGTGCCAGCAGTTTCCTAGCGGGAGGACTTAACAATGAGCAGTTCTTC. This encodes CASSFLAGGLNNEQFF.

The chain carries TRBV7-2 and TRBJ2-1; D gene ambiguous. CDR1 and CDR2 (germline): SGHTA, FQGNSA. Between the trimmed V and J ends, which lost 1 base and 3 bases, there was a span of 10 bases. The CDR3 covers 15 residues. CDR3 region: CASSLVTTRYNEQFF. The CDR3 DNA follows: TGTGCCAGCAGCTTAGTTACGACTCGCTACAATGAGCAGTTCTTC. Filled out from reference TRBV7-2 and TRBJ2-1, the complete variable domain reads GAGVSQSPSNKVTEKGKDVELRCDPISGHTALYWYRQSLGQGLEFLIYFQGNSAPDKSGLPSDRFSAERTGGSVSTLTIQRTQQEDSAVYLCASSLVTTRYNEQFFGPGTRLTVL.

J is TRBJ1-1 and V is TRBV19, with D tentatively TRBD1 (6 bases). Deletions cut 5 bases from V and 5 bases from J, with 12 bases between. The CDR3 length is 13 residues. CDR1 and CDR2 from the germline V gene are LNHDA and SQIVND (reference sequence). The CDR3 DNA reads TGTGCCAGTAGTCAGACTGGACAGACTGAAGCTTTCTTT. This sequence encodes CASSQTGQTEAFF.

V gene TRBV27 combines with J gene TRBJ1-5; TRBD1 might be the D (6 bases). V was pared by 0 bases and J by 3 bases, with 12 bases between. Germline assignment: CDR1 MNHEY and CDR2 SMNVEV (reference sequence). The CDR3 contains 16 residues. CDR3 sequence: CASSLSGGQPNQPQHF. DNA of the CDR3: TGTGCCAGCAGTTTATCGGGCGGACAGCCCAATCAGCCCCAGCATTTT.

For the CDR3, the DNA is TGTGCCAGCTCACCACAGCCGCGACAGGGGGCGCGAGAGCAGTTCTTC. Residues: CASSPQPRQGAREQFF. The chain employs TRBV18 and TRBJ2-1, with 10 bases lining up with TRBD1. Germline V gene lookup returns CDR1 KGHSH and CDR2 LQKENI. After removal of 1 base from V and 10 bases from J, the junction contained 10 bases not matched to a gene. The CDR3 has 16 residues. Full variable domain (remainder filled in from reference TRBV18 and TRBJ2-1): NAGVMQNPRHLVRRRGQEARLRCSPMKGHSHVYWYRQLPEEGLKFMVYLQKENIIDESGMPKERFSAEFPKEGPSILRIQQVVRGDSAAYFCASSPQPRQGAREQFFGPGTRLTVL.

This clone was recorded only once. The chain combines TRBV5-1 with TRBJ2-5; 8 bases align to TRBD2. CDR1 and CDR2 (germline): SGHRS, YFSETQ. There are 15 residues in the CDR3. V lost 4 bases to trimming and J lost 5 bases; unmatched junction nucleotides: 10. Written as DNA, the CDR3 is TGCGCCAGCAGCGCCGGGACTAGTGTGTATGAGACCCAGTACTTC. It translates to CASSAGTSVYETQYF.

V and J are TRBV7-2 and TRBJ2-7; 9 bases match TRBD1. The CDR3 loop spans 18 amino acids. Trimming at V came to 2 bases and at J to 3 bases, leaving 14 bases not matched to a gene. From germline, CDR1 is SGHTA and CDR2 FQGNSA. CDR3 in amino acids: CASSLSSGTGTLLYEQYF. In DNA form, the CDR3 reads TGTGCCAGCAGCTTATCCTCCGGGACAGGGACCCTACTCTACGAGCAGTACTTC.

This clone has a handful of counts. V and J are TRBV10-3 and TRBJ1-2, with D maybe TRBD1 (6 bases). This CDR3 region has 13 residues. The germline V gene has CDR1 ENHRY and CDR2 SYGVKD. Trimming pared 7 bases from V and 6 bases from J, leaving 15 bases between. For the CDR3, the DNA is TGTGCCATCACTCAGGGGATGGAAGATGGCTACACCTTC. As protein: CAITQGMEDGYTF.

This chain links TRBV29-1 with TRBJ2-5; D gene uncertain. The last part of the DNA fits TRBJ2-7 better; the J call may be wrong. The CDR3 covers 11 residues. Germline assignment: CDR1 SQVTM and CDR2 ANQGSEA. DNA of the CDR3: TGCAGCGTTGATTCGGGTTACGAGCAGTACTTC. It yields the protein CSVDSGYEQYF.

V and J are TRBV2 and TRBJ2-1; D is uncertain. The germline V gene encodes CDR1 SNHLY and CDR2 FYNNEI. The CDR3 is 14 residues long. V was pared by 3 bases and J by 7 bases, with 13 bases between. CDR3: CASSDSTQQNEQFF. The CDR3 nucleotides read TGTGCCAGCAGTGACAGCACACAGCAGAATGAGCAGTTCTTC.

This sequence joins TRBV27 and TRBJ1-2; D gene ambiguous. Trimming left V 5 bases short and J 4 bases short, with 17 bases between. This CDR3 is 15 amino acids long. Germline V gives CDR1 MNHEY, CDR2 SMNVEV (reference sequence). CDR3: CASSVYPPDGYGYTF. The CDR3 nucleotides are TGTGCCAGCAGTGTTTACCCCCCCGACGGCTATGGCTACACCTTC.

The gene calls are TRBV2 and TRBJ2-1, with D perhaps TRBD2 (6 bases). V was clipped by 8 bases and J by 0 bases, with 11 bases between them. The CDR3 sequence is 14 residues long. Germline V gives CDR1 SNHLY, CDR2 FYNNEI. The CDR3 here is CASFSGNSYNEQFF. The CDR3 coding sequence is TGTGCCAGCTTTAGCGGCAACTCCTACAATGAGCAGTTCTTC.

V is TRBV5-6 and J is TRBJ2-7; D ambiguous. Germline CDR1 is SGHDT and CDR2 is YYEEEE. CDR3 length: 13 residues. Trimming cost V 2 bases and J 7 bases, with 13 bases left between them. The CDR3 nucleotides read TGTGCCAGCAGCTTTGGTGCAGGCCTTGAGCAGTACTTC. It codes for CASSFGAGLEQYF.

The sample holds one count of this clone. The V and J genes are TRBV7-6 and TRBJ1-4, with D possibly matching TRBD1 (5 bases). The germline V and J ends were trimmed by 5 bases and 1 base, with 23 bases remaining between them. Germline V gene lookup returns CDR1 SGHVS and CDR2 FNYEAQ. This CDR3 has 19 amino acids. The CDR3 reads CASSPLGGTKKGTNEKLFF. In DNA form, the CDR3 reads TGTGCCAGCAGCCCCCTCGGGGGGACTAAAAAAGGAACTAATGAAAAACTGTTTTTT.

This chain links TRBV5-4 with TRBJ1-1; D call uncertain. Trimming removed 4 bases from V and 4 bases from J, with 8 bases in between. The CDR3 contains 12 residues. Germline-derived CDR1 and CDR2 are SGHNT and YYREEE (reference sequence). In DNA, the CDR3 is TGTGCCAGCAGCACCAGTGGCACTGAAGCTTTCTTT. As protein: CASSTSGTEAFF.

About this clone: The sample carries other DNA sequences with the same CDR3. CDR3 region: CASSLGLAGLYEQYF. CDR3 DNA: TGTGCCAGCAGCTTAGGACTAGCGGGGTTGTACGAGCAGTACTTC. This chain links TRBV5-5 with TRBJ2-7; TRBD2 aligns across 12 bases. Germline CDR1 and CDR2: SGHKS and YYEKEE (reference sequence). V trimming: 2 bases; J trimming: 4 bases; junction bases outside the gene matches: 4. The CDR3 extends over 15 amino acids.